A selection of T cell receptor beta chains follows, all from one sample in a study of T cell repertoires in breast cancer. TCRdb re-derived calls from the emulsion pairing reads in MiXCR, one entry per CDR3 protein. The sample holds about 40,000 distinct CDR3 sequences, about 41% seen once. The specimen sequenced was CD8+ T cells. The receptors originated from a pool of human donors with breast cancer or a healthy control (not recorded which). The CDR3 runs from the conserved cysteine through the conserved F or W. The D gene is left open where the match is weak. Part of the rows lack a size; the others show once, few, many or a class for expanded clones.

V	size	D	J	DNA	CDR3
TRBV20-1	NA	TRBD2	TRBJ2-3	TGCAGTGCTAGACCCCAACTAGCGGAAGATACGCAGTATTTT	CSARPQLAEDTQYF
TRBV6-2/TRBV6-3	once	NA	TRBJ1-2	TGTGCCAGCGCTTGGACAGAAGGCTACACCTTC	CASAWTEGYTF
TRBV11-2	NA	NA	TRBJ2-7	TGTGCCAGCAGCTTAAACCCCCGGGGCCCTGAGCAGTACTTC	CASSLNPRGPEQYF
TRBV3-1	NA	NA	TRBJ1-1	TGTGCCAGCAGCCAAGTAACAGGAGTTGCGGCTGAAGCTTTCTTT	CASSQVTGVAAEAFF
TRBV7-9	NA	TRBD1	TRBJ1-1	TGTGCCAGCAAGCGGACAGGGGGCAACACTGAAGCTTTCTTT	CASKRTGGNTEAFF
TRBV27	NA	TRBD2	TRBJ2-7	TGTGCCAGCAGTTTGGGGAGGACTAGCGGAAGACCCTACGAGCAGTACTTC	CASSLGRTSGRPYEQYF
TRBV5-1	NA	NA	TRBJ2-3	TGCGCCAGCAGCTTGACAGGGGGGGCCGATGCGCAGTATTTT	CASSLTGGADAQYF
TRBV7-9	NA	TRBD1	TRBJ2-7	TGTGCCAGCAGTTCTCTCGATACCCGGGACAGTCCTTACGAGCAGTACTTC	CASSSLDTRDSPYEQYF
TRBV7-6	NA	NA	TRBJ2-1	TGTGCCAGCACTAGGGCTGCCTACAATGAGCAGTTCTTC	CASTRAAYNEQFF
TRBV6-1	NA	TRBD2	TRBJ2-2	TGTGCCAGCAGATCACTAGCGGATGGGAACACCGGGGAGCTGTTTTTT	CASRSLADGNTGELFF
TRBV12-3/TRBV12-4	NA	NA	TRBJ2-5	TGTGCCAGCAGTTTAGCGCGGGGGCGAAAAGGGGCCCAGTACTTC	CASSLARGRKGAQYF
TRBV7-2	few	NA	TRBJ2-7	TGTGCCAGCAGCTTAGGGCCGGGAGTGTACGAGCAGTACTTC	CASSLGPGVYEQYF
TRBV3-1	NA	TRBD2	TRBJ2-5	TGTGCCAGCAGCCAAGTTCTAGCGGGGGAAGAGACCCAGTACTTC	CASSQVLAGEETQYF
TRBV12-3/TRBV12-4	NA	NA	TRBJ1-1	TGTGCCAGCAGTTACGGGGACACTGAAGCTTTCTTT	CASSYGDTEAFF
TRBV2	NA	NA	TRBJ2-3	TGTGCCAGCAAGCTCAGCGGTATAGATACGCAGTATTTT	CASKLSGIDTQYF
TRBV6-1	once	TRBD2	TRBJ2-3	TGTGCCAGCAGTGCACCGGGACTAGCGGGAGGCACAGATACGCAGTATTTT	CASSAPGLAGGTDTQYF
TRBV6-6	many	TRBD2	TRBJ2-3	TGTGCCAGCAGTTACGCGGGAGGGCTAGGAGATACGCAGTATTTT	CASSYAGGLGDTQYF
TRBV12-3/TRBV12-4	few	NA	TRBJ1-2	TGTGCCAGCAGTTTTGTTAACCAGAATGGCTACACCTTC	CASSFVNQNGYTF
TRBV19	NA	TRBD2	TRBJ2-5	TGTGCCAGTAGTACTCTAGCGGGAGCGACGCAAGAGACCCAGTACTTC	CASSTLAGATQETQYF
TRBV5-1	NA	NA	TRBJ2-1	TGCGCCAGCAACGTGTACAATGAGCAGTTCTTC	CASNVYNEQFF
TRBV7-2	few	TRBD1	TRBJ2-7	TGTGCCAGCAGCCCAAGAGCACGGGACAGGCGTCCACAGTACTTC	CASSPRARDRRPQYF
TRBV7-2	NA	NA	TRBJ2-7	TGTGCCAGCGGCTTAGACCGGGGCTTGACCTACGAGCAGTACTTC	CASGLDRGLTYEQYF